A single sample gave rise to the 10 T cell receptor beta chains below, sequenced in a study of blood T cell repertoires in COVID-19. TCRdb's table, derived via immunoSEQ multiplex PCR, lists solely in-frame clones and lacks some. This table holds approximately 490,000 clones, 75% to 90% found once. Source material: PBMCs or T cells enriched from blood (not recorded which). All receptors come from a woman under 30 who had recovered from COVID-19.

This rearrangement joins TRBV19 to TRBJ1-2; the D gene is possibly TRBD1 (5 bases). Germline CDR1 LNHDA, CDR2 SQIVND (reference sequence). Trimming left V 3 bases short and J 4 bases short, with 15 bases between. CDR3 size: 15 residues. DNA for the CDR3: TGTGCCAGTAGTATCGGGGGGGAAACAATCTATGGCTACACCTTC. It yields the protein CASSIGGETIYGYTF.

V usage is TRBV5-1 and J usage is TRBJ2-1, with 7 bases fitting TRBD2. CDR3 length: 15 amino acids. The V gene end was trimmed by 4 bases and the J gene end by 1 base; junction bases not matched to a gene: 5. In germline, CDR1 is SGHRS, CDR2 YFSETQ. The CDR3 bases are TGCGCCAGCAGCCCTCGGGGGGTTTCCTACAATGAGCAGTTCTTC. Its protein is CASSPRGVSYNEQFF.

The chain is built from TRBV5-1 and TRBJ1-1; D might be TRBD1 (5 bases). V lost 4 bases, J lost 5 bases, and 15 bases lay in between. This CDR3 is built from 14 residues. CDR1 and CDR2 (germline): SGHRS, YFSETQ. The CDR3 sequence: CASSPATGGTEAFF. The CDR3 region has the DNA TGCGCCAGCAGCCCGGCGACTGGGGGGACTGAAGCTTTCTTT. Looking up the rest from reference TRBV5-1 and TRBJ1-1 gives the full variable domain: KAGVTQTPRYLIKTRGQQVTLSCSPISGHRSVSWYQQTPGQGLQFLFEYFSETQRNKGNFPGRFSGRQFSNSRSEMNVSTLELGDSALYLCASSPATGGTEAFFGQGTRLTVV.

The rearrangement joins TRBV18 to TRBJ2-2, with 12 bases fitting TRBD2. This CDR3 contains 16 residues. V dropped 6 bases and J dropped 0; count of bases not matched to a gene: 2. CDR1 and CDR2 from the germline V gene are KGHSH and LQKENI. CDR3 sequence reads: CASSRTSGANTGELFF. The CDR3 DNA sequence: TGTGCCAGCTCCAGGACTAGCGGGGCGAACACCGGGGAGCTGTTTTTT.

V gene TRBV2 combines with J gene TRBJ1-6, with a possible D match to TRBD1 (6 bases). The V gene's germline CDR1 is SNHLY and CDR2 FYNNEI. The length of the CDR3 is 17 residues. V was shortened by 5 bases and J by 6 bases, with 20 bases between the two germline ends. This chain's CDR3 is CASSPLPLDSVNSPLHF. The CDR3 DNA is TGTGCCAGCAGTCCCCTGCCCCTGGACAGTGTTAATTCACCCCTCCACTTT.

This clone has only a few counts. The chain has TRBV5-1 and TRBJ1-6, with 7 bases aligning to TRBD1. In germline, CDR1 is SGHRS, CDR2 YFSETQ. The J segment lost 2 bases and the V segment lost 5 bases, leaving 7 bases of the junction unmatched. This CDR3 is 16 amino acids long. The CDR3 DNA reads as TGCGCCAGCAGTCTTCGCGGGACAGCCTATAATTCACCCCTCCACTTT. It yields the protein CASSLRGTAYNSPLHF. Full variable domain (remainder filled in from reference TRBV5-1 and TRBJ1-6): KAGVTQTPRYLIKTRGQQVTLSCSPISGHRSVSWYQQTPGQGLQFLFEYFSETQRNKGNFPGRFSGRQFSNSRSEMNVSTLELGDSALYLCASSLRGTAYNSPLHFGNGTRLTVT.

The chain has TRBV28 and TRBJ1-1; TRBD1 agrees at 8 bases. Germline V gene data show CDR1 as MDHEN and CDR2 as SYDVKM. After removal of 5 bases from V and 7 bases from J, the junction contained 12 bases not matched to a gene. This CDR3 is built from 15 residues. Here the CDR3 reads CASSIPRTGKDEAFF. The CDR3 nucleotides are TGTGCCAGCAGTATCCCCCGGACAGGGAAGGATGAAGCTTTCTTT. Full variable domain (remainder filled in from reference TRBV28 and TRBJ1-1): DVKVTQSSRYLVKRTGEKVFLECVQDMDHENMFWYRQDPGLGLRLIYFSYDVKMKEKGDIPEGYSVSREKKERFSLILESASTNQTSMYLCASSIPRTGKDEAFFGQGTRLTVV.

This chain joins TRBV2 and TRBJ2-1, with a tentative D call TRBD1 (5 bases). Trimming stripped 8 bases from V and 0 bases from J, with 8 bases between. Germline V lookup: CDR1 SNHLY, CDR2 FYNNEI. The CDR3 is 13 residues long. The CDR3 region is CASLQGSYNEQFF. In DNA, the CDR3 is TGTGCCAGCCTCCAGGGCTCCTACAATGAGCAGTTCTTC.

Concerning this clone itself: This specimen includes other DNA sequences encoding the same CDR3. This chain joins TRBV18 and TRBJ2-7; 11 positions match TRBD2. This CDR3 is 13 amino acids long. The junction had 0 bases not matched to a gene; V was cut back by 3 bases and J by 5 bases. Germline values: CDR1 KGHSH, CDR2 LQKENI. The CDR3 DNA follows: TGTGCCAGCTCACCTAGCGGGGGGGACGAGCAGTACTTC. Translating gives CASSPSGGDEQYF. Full variable domain (outside the CDR3, taken from reference TRBV18 and TRBJ2-7): NAGVMQNPRHLVRRRGQEARLRCSPMKGHSHVYWYRQLPEEGLKFMVYLQKENIIDESGMPKERFSAEFPKEGPSILRIQQVVRGDSAAYFCASSPSGGDEQYFGPGTRLTVT.

This clone was picked up one time. The chain uses TRBV30 and TRBJ1-6; 9 bases align to TRBD1. Germline V gene data show CDR1 as GTSNPN and CDR2 as SVGIG (reference sequence). This CDR3 comprises 14 residues. V trimming: 3 bases; J trimming: 6 bases; junction bases outside the gene matches: 3. This CDR3 is CAWRGQGSNSPLHF. CDR3 sequence (DNA): TGTGCCTGGAGGGGACAGGGATCTAATTCACCCCTCCACTTT.